Following are 23 T cell receptor beta chains from one sample sequenced in a study of CD8 T cells in ankylosing spondylitis. TCRdb recomputed calls from the 5' RACE reads with MiXCR, one row per CDR3 protein. The sample has 200,000 to 300,000 distinct CDR3 sequences, roughly a third seen once. Sequences were obtained from blood, either unsorted or a sorted T cell fraction (not recorded which). These receptors were taken from a male donor with ankylosing spondylitis or in good health (not recorded which).

The rearrangement links TRBV2 to TRBJ2-1, with 7 bases aligning to TRBD2. Germline CDR1 SNHLY, CDR2 FYNNEI. This CDR3 has 15 amino acids. J gave up 4 bases and V 4 bases, and 7 bases lay outside the gene matches. Written as DNA, the CDR3 is TGTGCCAGCAGTGTAGACGGGGGAGGGTACAATGAGCAGTTCTTC. Translated, it gives CASSVDGGGYNEQFF.

This clonotype turned up a few times. The rearrangement links TRBV20-1 to TRBJ2-2; 7 nucleotides line up with TRBD1. J lost 3 bases, V lost 6 bases, and 7 bases had no gene match. In germline, CDR1 is DFQATT, CDR2 SNEGSKA (reference sequence). This CDR3 contains 14 residues. CDR3 DNA sequence: TGCAGTGCAAGGGGGCAGTGGTACACCGGGGAGCTGTTTTTT. Translated, it gives CSARGQWYTGELFF.

V and J are TRBV10-3 and TRBJ2-5; D is ambiguous. The CDR3 runs 14 residues. Germline CDR1 reads ENHRY; CDR2 reads SYGVKD. Trimming removed 3 bases at V and 3 bases at J, with 11 bases between. The CDR3 loop is CAISEPGPEETQYF. The CDR3 coding sequence is TGTGCCATCAGTGAACCGGGCCCCGAAGAGACCCAGTACTTC.

This clonotype came up a few times. The V and J genes are TRBV20-1 and TRBJ1-1; the D gene is possibly TRBD1 (6 bases). With 5 bases removed from V and 0 bases from J, the gap between germline ends came to 13 bases. This CDR3 is built from 14 residues. The germline CDR1 and CDR2 sequences are DFQATT and SNEGSKA (reference sequence). The DNA of the CDR3 is TGCAGTGCTCTGAAGGACAGAGTGAACACTGAAGCTTTCTTT. It translates to CSALKDRVNTEAFF.

This clonotype was seen a few times. The chain carries TRBV3-1 and TRBJ2-1; D ambiguous. Trimming took 0 bases from V and 9 from J, leaving 12 bases between them. The CDR3 sequence is 14 residues long. Germline CDR1 is LGHDT and CDR2 is YNNKEL (reference sequence). CDR3 residues: CASSQDPRWREQFF. The DNA for the CDR3 is TGTGCCAGCAGCCAAGATCCCCGGTGGCGTGAGCAGTTCTTC.

The chain carries TRBV9 and TRBJ2-3, with 9 nucleotides matching TRBD2. Per the germline V gene, CDR1 is SGDLS and CDR2 is YYNGEE. This CDR3 contains 15 residues. V shed 0 bases, J shed 5 bases, and the junction held 4 bases outside the gene matches. The CDR3 loop reads CASSVGGGGGDTQYF. CDR3 in DNA: TGTGCCAGCAGCGTAGGGGGCGGGGGGGGAGATACGCAGTATTTT. The complete variable domain, with remaining parts taken from reference TRBV9 and TRBJ2-3, reads DSGVTQTPKHLITATGQRVTLRCSPRSGDLSVYWYQQSLDQGLQFLIQYYNGEERAKGNILERFSAQQFPDLHSELNLSSLELGDSALYFCASSVGGGGGDTQYFGPGTRLTVL.

This clonotype was found a few times. The chain recombines TRBV6-5 with TRBJ2-7; 10 positions agree with TRBD2. The CDR3 runs to 14 residues. V dropped 2 bases and J dropped 3; count of bases not matched to a gene: 1. CDR1 is MNHEY and CDR2 is SVGAGI in the germline V gene. The CDR3 nucleotides read TGTGCCAGCAGTTACACTAGCGGGGACTACGAGCAGTACTTC. Translation: CASSYTSGDYEQYF.

This clonotype was seen only a few times. The chain is built from TRBV3-1 and TRBJ2-1; a possible D gene is TRBD1 (7 bases). The CDR3 totals 15 residues. Germline values: CDR1 LGHDT, CDR2 YNNKEL (reference sequence). V dropped 8 bases and J dropped 4 bases, with 18 bases sitting between them. The CDR3 loop is CASEGAGRPYNEQFF. In nucleotides, the CDR3 is TGTGCCAGCGAGGGGGCGGGGAGGCCTTACAATGAGCAGTTCTTC.

The chain has TRBV12-3 or TRBV12-4 and TRBJ2-7; D is perhaps TRBD1 (5 bases). Trimming pared 2 bases from V and 3 bases from J, leaving 8 bases between. The CDR3 sequence is 13 residues long. The CDR3 DNA follows: TGTGCCAGCAGTTTACAGACAGTCTACGAGCAGTACTTC. Its translation: CASSLQTVYEQYF.

This clonotype has a handful of counts. The V and J genes are TRBV28 and TRBJ1-2; perhaps TRBD1 as D (5 bases). This CDR3 has 14 residues. The V end lost 2 bases, the J end lost 1 base, and 8 bases lay between the germline ends. The germline gives CDR1 MDHEN, CDR2 SYDVKM. The CDR3 loop reads CASSLMDINYGYTF. As DNA, the CDR3 is TGTGCCAGCAGTTTAATGGACATTAACTATGGCTACACCTTC.

The chain joins TRBV12-3 or TRBV12-4 to TRBJ1-2, with D unresolved. The CDR3 is 12 amino acids. V was cut by 5 bases and J by 5 bases, with 9 bases left in between. Written as DNA, the CDR3 is TGTGCCAGCAGTCCACGGTTGTATGGCTACACCTTC. Translation: CASSPRLYGYTF.

This clonotype was detected once. The genes are TRBV5-1 and TRBJ2-1, with D perhaps matching TRBD2 (6 bases). The V end lost 4 bases, the J end lost 4 bases, and 12 bases lay between the germline ends. Germline V gene data show CDR1 as SGHRS and CDR2 as YFSETQ. This CDR3 is built from 14 residues. CDR3 sequence (DNA): TGCGCCAGCAGCCCCCCGGGGGTGTACAATGAGCAGTTCTTC. Amino acid sequence: CASSPPGVYNEQFF.

The chain joins TRBV20-1 to TRBJ1-2, with TRBD1 as a possible D gene (6 bases). The germline V and J ends were trimmed by 0 bases and 3 bases, with 14 bases remaining between them. Germline-derived CDR1 and CDR2 are DFQATT and SNEGSKA (reference sequence). CDR3 length equals 15 residues. The CDR3 spells CSARDLPGAHYGYTF. In DNA form, the CDR3 reads TGCAGTGCTAGAGATCTTCCAGGGGCCCACTATGGCTACACCTTC.

Only a few counts were recorded for this clonotype. The genes are TRBV7-9 and TRBJ2-4; TRBD1 is a possible D gene (5 bases). V was shortened by 1 base and J by 8 bases, with 6 bases between the two germline ends. The CDR3 has 12 residues. From germline, CDR1 is SEHNR and CDR2 FQNEAQ (reference sequence). The CDR3 region is CASSLEGDIQYF. CDR3 DNA sequence: TGTGCCAGCAGCTTAGAAGGGGACATTCAGTACTTC. The complete variable domain, with remaining parts taken from reference TRBV7-9 and TRBJ2-4, reads DTGVSQNPRHKITKRGQNVTFRCDPISEHNRLYWYRQTLGQGPEFLTYFQNEAQLEKSRLLSDRFSAERPKGSFSTLEIQRTEQGDSAMYLCASSLEGDIQYFGAGTRLSVL.

The chain combines TRBV20-1 with TRBJ2-7, with D possibly TRBD1 on 5 matching bases. Trimming took 6 bases from V and 0 from J, leaving 12 bases between them. The CDR3 has 13 residues. The germline CDR1 and CDR2 sequences are DFQATT and SNEGSKA (reference sequence). CDR3: CSARQRSSYEQYF. The DNA of the CDR3 is TGCAGTGCGCGACAGAGGAGCTCCTACGAGCAGTACTTC.

This clonotype was seen many times. The chain joins TRBV20-1 to TRBJ2-7, with a possible D match to TRBD2 (5 bases). CDR1 DFQATT and CDR2 SNEGSKA come from the germline V gene (reference sequence). The V end was cut by 0 bases, the J end by 4 bases, with 16 bases between. This CDR3 is built from 15 residues. DNA for the CDR3: TGCAGTGCTAGAGATCGGGGAAAAAAGAGGTACGAGCAGTACTTC. It encodes CSARDRGKKRYEQYF.

V and J are TRBV20-1 and TRBJ2-5; 9 bases map to TRBD1. In germline, CDR1 is DFQATT, CDR2 SNEGSKA (reference sequence). V dropped 4 bases and J dropped 4; count of bases not matched to a gene: 4. The CDR3 sequence is 13 residues long. CDR3 protein: CSANGQGLETQYF. The CDR3 DNA follows: TGCAGTGCTAATGGACAGGGGTTAGAGACCCAGTACTTC.

The V and J genes are TRBV20-1 and TRBJ2-1, with 12 nucleotides matching TRBD2. The CDR3 spans 19 residues. Germline-derived CDR1 and CDR2 are DFQATT and SNEGSKA (reference sequence). Trimming took 6 bases from V and 0 from J; bases not matched to a gene: 15. CDR3 bases: TGCAGTGCCCCACAACTAGCGGGGGGCGGGCTTTTCTCCTACAATGAGCAGTTCTTC. This translates into CSAPQLAGGGLFSYNEQFF.

This rearrangement joins TRBV30 to TRBJ2-7; D is perhaps TRBD1 or TRBD2 (5 bases each). The CDR3 runs to 14 residues. With 2 bases removed from V and 5 bases from J, the gap between germline ends came to 16 bases. Germline V gene sequence: CDR1 GTSNPN, CDR2 SVGIG (reference sequence). The CDR3 bases are TGTGCCTGGAGTACCCGTTGGCAGGGAGACGAGCAGTACTTC. Translated, it gives CAWSTRWQGDEQYF.

The rearrangement joins TRBV20-1 to TRBJ1-2; no clear D gene. Germline V gene sequence: CDR1 DFQATT, CDR2 SNEGSKA (reference sequence). The CDR3 spans 15 residues. The V and J ends lost 1 base and 2 bases respectively, with 14 bases between them. The CDR3 reads CSARAAGHPNYGYTF. CDR3 DNA sequence: TGCAGTGCTAGAGCGGCAGGCCACCCCAACTATGGCTACACCTTC.

The chain employs TRBV29-1 and TRBJ2-4, with D unclear. V was cut by 3 bases and J by 0 bases, with 6 bases left in between. The germline CDR1 and CDR2 sequences are SQVTM and ANQGSEA. CDR3 length equals 13 residues. CDR3 coding DNA: TGCAGCGTTGAGGATTTAGCCAAAAACATTCAGTACTTC. Protein: CSVEDLAKNIQYF.

The chain carries TRBV6-2 or TRBV6-3 and TRBJ2-7; the D gene is possibly TRBD1 (6 bases). Trimming removed 0 bases at V and 2 bases at J, with 17 bases between. In germline, CDR1 is MNHEY, CDR2 SVGEGT. CDR3 length: 17 residues. The CDR3 coding sequence is TGTGCCAGCAGTTACTCCTTGACAGGTAAAACTACCTACGAGCAGTACTTC. Its translation: CASSYSLTGKTTYEQYF.

V gene TRBV2 combines with J gene TRBJ2-7; D may be TRBD1 (5 bases). V was cut by 4 bases and J by 5 bases, with 12 bases left in between. The CDR3 loop spans 13 amino acids. The germline V gene has CDR1 SNHLY and CDR2 FYNNEI. CDR3: CASSVLQGHEQYF. The CDR3 nucleotides are TGTGCCAGCAGTGTACTTCAGGGTCACGAGCAGTACTTC.